This TCR beta chain emerged from a study of patients and donors after allogeneic stem cell transplantation. This CDR3 region has 14 residues. Germline CDR1 is MNHEY and CDR2 is SVGEGT. The V end was cut by 4 bases, the J end by 10 bases, with 14 bases between. TCRdb called the RT-PCR reads again in MiXCR, with one record for every CDR3 protein. The sample includes roughly 230,000 distinct CDR3 sequences, roughly an eighth seen only once; the top ten take under 14%. The TCR sequence derives from a human donor who was either an allogeneic HSCT recipient or a stem cell or donor lymphocyte infusion donor (not recorded which). It is not recorded whose cells these are; they may come from a transplant donor. V is TRBV6-2 or TRBV6-3 and J is TRBJ1-6; D possibly corresponds to TRBD1 (5 bases). The sample comprised blood, either unsorted or a sorted T cell fraction (not recorded which). This chain's CDR3 is CASSLRRGDSPLHF. The CDR3 nucleotides read TGTGCCAGCAGTTTACGAAGGGGAGACTCACCCCTCCACTTT.